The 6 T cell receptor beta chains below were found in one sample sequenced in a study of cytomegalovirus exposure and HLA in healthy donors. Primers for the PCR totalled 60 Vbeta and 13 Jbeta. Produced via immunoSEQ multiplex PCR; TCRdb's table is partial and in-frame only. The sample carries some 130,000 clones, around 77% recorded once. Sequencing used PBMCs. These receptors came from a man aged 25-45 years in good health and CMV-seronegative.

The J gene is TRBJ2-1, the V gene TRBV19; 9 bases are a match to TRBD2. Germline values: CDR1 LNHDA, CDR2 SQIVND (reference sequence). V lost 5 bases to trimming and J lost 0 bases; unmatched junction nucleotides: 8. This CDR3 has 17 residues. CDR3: CASSPTSGYSSYNEQFF. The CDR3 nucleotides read TGTGCCAGTAGTCCTACTAGCGGGTATAGCTCCTACAATGAGCAGTTCTTC.

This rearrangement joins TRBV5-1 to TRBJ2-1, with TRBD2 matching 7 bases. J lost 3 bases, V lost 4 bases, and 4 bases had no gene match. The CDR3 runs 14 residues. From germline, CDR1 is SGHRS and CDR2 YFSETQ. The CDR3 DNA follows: TGCGCCAGCAGCCCTTCTAGCGGCTACAATGAGCAGTTCTTC. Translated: CASSPSSGYNEQFF.

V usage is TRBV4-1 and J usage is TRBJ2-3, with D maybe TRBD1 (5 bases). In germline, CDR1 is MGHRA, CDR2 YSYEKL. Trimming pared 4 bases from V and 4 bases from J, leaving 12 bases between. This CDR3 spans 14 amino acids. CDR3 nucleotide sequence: TGCGCCAGCAGCCTAGTGGTAGGGGCAGATACGCAGTATTTT. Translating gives CASSLVVGADTQYF.

Here the CDR3 DNA reads TGCAGCGTTGGAGGAGTGGTTACAGATACGCAGTATTTT. Encoded protein: CSVGGVVTDTQYF. The chain recombines TRBV29-1 with TRBJ2-3; D is undetermined. CDR1 is SQVTM and CDR2 is ANQGSEA in the germline V gene. V shed 4 bases and J shed 3 bases, with 11 bases lying between them. This CDR3 spans 13 amino acids.

CDR3 nucleotides: TGTGCCAGCAGCTGGTCCGGGACTAGCGGGAGTACGGGTCCAGATACGCAGTATTTT. This translates into CASSWSGTSGSTGPDTQYF. The rearrangement links TRBV5-5 to TRBJ2-3; 14 bases fit TRBD2. CDR3 length equals 19 residues. CDR1 is SGHKS and CDR2 is YYEKEE in the germline V gene (reference sequence). The trim removed 3 bases at V and 4 bases at J, leaving 13 bases unmatched. Supplemented by reference TRBV5-5 and TRBJ2-3, the full variable domain reads DAGVTQSPTHLIKTRGQQVTLRCSPISGHKSVSWYQQVLGQGPQFIFQYYEKEERGRGNFPDRFSARQFPNYSSELNVNALLLGDSALYLCASSWSGTSGSTGPDTQYFGPGTRLTVL.

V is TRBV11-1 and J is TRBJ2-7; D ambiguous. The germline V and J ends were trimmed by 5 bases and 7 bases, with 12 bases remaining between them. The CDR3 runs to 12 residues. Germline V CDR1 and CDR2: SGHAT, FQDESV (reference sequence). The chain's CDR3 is CASSNTRNEQYF. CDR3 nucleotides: TGTGCCAGCAGCAATACTCGCAATGAGCAGTACTTC.